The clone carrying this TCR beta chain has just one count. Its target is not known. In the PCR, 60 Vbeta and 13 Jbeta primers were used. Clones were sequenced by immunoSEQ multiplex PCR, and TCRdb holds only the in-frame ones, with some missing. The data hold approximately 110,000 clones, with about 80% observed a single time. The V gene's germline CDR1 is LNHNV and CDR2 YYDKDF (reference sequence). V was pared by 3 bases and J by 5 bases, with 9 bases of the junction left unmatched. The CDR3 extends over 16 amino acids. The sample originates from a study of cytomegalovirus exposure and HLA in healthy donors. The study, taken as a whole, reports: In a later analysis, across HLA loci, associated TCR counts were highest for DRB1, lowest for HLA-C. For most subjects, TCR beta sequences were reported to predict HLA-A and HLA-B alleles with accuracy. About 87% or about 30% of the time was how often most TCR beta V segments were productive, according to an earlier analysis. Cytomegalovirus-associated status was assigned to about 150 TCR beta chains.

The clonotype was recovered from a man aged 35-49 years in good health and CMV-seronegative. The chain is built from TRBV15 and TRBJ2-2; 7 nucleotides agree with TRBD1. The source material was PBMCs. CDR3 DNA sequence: TGTGCCACCAGCAGGGACGACAGGGCCGGTACCGGGGAGCTGTTTTTT. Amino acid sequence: CATSRDDRAGTGELFF.